This entry concerns a single TCR beta chain. As yet, its antigen is unknown. TCRdb ran MiXCR on the 5' RACE reads and lists one entry per CDR3 protein. The table shows 300,000 or so distinct CDR3 sequences, with approximately 8% occurring only once. This record belongs to a study of T cells after yellow fever vaccination. The study, taken as a whole, reports: Overlap between CD4 and CD8 compartments was detected for a small share of clonotypes.

V lost 3 bases and J 7 bases, leaving 15 bases between the germline ends. CDR3 size: 14 residues. Germline CDR1 is MNHEY and CDR2 is SVGAGI. J is TRBJ2-5 and V is TRBV6-5, with a tentative D call TRBD2 (7 bases). The clonotype originates from a young man who received the YFV17D yellow fever vaccine. The starting material was PBMCs, obtained about 41 days after the first yellow fever vaccination. CDR3 in amino acids: CASSYRGAGGTQYF. The DNA for the CDR3 is TGTGCCAGCAGTTATCGGGGGGCCGGCGGGACCCAGTACTTC.